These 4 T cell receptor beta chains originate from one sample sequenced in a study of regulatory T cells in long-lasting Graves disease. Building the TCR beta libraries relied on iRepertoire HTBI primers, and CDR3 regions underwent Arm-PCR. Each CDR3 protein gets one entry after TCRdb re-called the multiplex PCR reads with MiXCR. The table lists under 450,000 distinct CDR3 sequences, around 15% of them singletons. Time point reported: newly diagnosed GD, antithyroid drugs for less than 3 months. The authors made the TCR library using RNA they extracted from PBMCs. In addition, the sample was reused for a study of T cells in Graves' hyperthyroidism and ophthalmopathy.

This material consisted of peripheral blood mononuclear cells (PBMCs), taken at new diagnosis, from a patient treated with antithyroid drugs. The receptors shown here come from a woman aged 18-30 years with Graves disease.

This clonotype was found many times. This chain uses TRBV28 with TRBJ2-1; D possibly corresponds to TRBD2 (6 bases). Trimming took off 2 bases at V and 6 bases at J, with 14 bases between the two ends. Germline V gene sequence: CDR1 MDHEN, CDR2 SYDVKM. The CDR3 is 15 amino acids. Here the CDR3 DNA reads TGTGCCAGCAGTTTAGGAGGGAGATGGGGCAATGAGCAGTTCTTC. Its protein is CASSLGGRWGNEQFF.

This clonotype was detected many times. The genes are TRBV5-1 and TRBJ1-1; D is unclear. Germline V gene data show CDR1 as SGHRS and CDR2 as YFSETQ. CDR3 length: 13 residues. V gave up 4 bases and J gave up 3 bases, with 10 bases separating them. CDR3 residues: CASSVDVDTEAFF. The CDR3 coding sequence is TGCGCCAGCAGCGTGGACGTAGACACTGAAGCTTTCTTT.

This chain's CDR3 is CASSPQRGDYEQYF. Here the CDR3 DNA reads TGTGCCAGCAGCCCCCAGCGGGGGGACTACGAGCAGTACTTC. The chain couples TRBV11-2 to TRBJ2-7, with 9 bases lining up with TRBD2. The V and J ends lost 5 bases and 3 bases, in that order; junction bases with no gene match: 5. Germline CDR1 and CDR2: SGHAT and FQNNGV. This CDR3 spans 14 amino acids.

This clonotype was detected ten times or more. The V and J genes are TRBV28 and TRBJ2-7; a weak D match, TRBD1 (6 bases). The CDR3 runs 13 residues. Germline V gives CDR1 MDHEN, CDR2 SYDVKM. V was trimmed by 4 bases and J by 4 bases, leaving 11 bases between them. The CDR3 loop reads CASSSTTGYEQYF. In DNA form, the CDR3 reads TGTGCCAGCAGTTCTACAACAGGGTACGAGCAGTACTTC.